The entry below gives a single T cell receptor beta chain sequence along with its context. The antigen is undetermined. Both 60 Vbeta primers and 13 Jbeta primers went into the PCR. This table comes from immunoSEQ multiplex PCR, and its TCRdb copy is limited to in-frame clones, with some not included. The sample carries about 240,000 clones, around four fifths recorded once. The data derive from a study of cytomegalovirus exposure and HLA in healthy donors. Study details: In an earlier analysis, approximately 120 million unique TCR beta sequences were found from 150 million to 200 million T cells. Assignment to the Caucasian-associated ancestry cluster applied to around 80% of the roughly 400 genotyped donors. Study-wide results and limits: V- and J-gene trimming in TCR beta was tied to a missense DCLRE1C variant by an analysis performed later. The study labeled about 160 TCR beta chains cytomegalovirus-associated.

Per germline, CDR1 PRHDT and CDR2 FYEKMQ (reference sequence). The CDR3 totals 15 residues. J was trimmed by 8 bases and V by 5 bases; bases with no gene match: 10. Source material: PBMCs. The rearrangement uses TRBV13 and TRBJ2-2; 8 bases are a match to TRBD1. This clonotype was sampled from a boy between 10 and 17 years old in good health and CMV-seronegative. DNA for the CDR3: TGTGCCAGCAGCCCCCGGACAGGGTTTGAAGGGGAGCTGTTTTTT. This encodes CASSPRTGFEGELFF.